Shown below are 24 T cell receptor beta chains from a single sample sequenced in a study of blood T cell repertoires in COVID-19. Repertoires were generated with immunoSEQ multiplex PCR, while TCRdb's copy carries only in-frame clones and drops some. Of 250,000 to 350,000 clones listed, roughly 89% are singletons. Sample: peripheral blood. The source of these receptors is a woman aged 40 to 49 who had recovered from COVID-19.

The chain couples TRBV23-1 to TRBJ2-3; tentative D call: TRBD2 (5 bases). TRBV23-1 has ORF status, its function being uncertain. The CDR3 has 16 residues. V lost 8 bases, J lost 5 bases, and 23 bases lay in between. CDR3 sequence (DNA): TGCGCCAGCTCGCCCGGACCGGGATCAATCGAAGATACGCAGTATTTT. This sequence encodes CASSPGPGSIEDTQYF.

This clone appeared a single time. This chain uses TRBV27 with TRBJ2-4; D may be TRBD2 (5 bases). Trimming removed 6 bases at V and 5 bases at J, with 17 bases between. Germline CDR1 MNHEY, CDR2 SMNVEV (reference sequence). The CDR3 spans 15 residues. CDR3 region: CASSWTASQQNIQYF. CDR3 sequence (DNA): TGTGCCAGCAGCTGGACGGCTAGCCAGCAAAACATTCAGTACTTC.

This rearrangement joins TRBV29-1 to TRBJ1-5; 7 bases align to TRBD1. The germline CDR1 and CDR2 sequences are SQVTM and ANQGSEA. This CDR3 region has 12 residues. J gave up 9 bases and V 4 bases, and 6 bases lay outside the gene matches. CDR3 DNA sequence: TGCAGCGTTGGGGAACAGGGGTGGCCCCAGCATTTT. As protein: CSVGEQGWPQHF.

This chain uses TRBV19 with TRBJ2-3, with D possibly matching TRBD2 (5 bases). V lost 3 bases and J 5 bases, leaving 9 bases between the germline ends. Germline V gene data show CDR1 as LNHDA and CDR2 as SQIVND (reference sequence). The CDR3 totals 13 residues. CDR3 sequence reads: CASSIEAGDTQYF. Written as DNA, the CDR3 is TGTGCCAGTAGTATCGAGGCGGGAGATACGCAGTATTTT. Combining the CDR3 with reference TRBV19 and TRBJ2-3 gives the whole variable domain DGGITQSPKYLFRKEGQNVTLSCEQNLNHDAMYWYRQDPGQGLRLIYYSQIVNDFQKGDIAEGYSVSREKKESFPLTVTSAQKNPTAFYLCASSIEAGDTQYFGPGTRLTVL.

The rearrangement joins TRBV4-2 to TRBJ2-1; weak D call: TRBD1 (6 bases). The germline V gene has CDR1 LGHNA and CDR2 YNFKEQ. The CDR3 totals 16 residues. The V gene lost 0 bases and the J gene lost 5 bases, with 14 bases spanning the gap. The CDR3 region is CASSQDRAGVDNEQFF. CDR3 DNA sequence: TGTGCCAGCAGCCAAGACCGCGCAGGGGTCGACAATGAGCAGTTCTTC.

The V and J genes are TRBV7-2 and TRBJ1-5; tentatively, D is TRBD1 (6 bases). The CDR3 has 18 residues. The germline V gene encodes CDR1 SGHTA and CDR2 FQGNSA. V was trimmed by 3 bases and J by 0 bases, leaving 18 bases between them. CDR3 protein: CASSLRGGGRYSNQPQHF. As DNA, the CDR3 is TGTGCCAGCAGCTTGAGGGGTGGGGGCCGCTATAGCAATCAGCCCCAGCATTTT.

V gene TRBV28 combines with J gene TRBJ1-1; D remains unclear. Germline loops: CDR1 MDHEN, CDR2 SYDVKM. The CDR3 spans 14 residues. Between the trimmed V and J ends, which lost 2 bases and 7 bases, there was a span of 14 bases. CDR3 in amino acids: CASSLDTGYREAFF. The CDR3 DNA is TGTGCCAGCAGTTTAGACACTGGGTACCGTGAAGCTTTCTTT.

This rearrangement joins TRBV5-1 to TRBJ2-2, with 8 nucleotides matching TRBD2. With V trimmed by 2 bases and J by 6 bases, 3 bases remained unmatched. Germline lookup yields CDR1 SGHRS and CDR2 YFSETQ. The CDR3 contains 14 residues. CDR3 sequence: CASSLAGEAGELFF. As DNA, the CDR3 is TGCGCCAGCAGCTTAGCGGGAGAGGCCGGGGAGCTGTTTTTT.

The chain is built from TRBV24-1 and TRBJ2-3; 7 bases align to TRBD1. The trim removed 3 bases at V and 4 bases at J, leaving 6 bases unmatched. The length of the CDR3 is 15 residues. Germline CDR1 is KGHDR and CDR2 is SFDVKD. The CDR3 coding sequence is TGTGCCACCAGTGATCCCGGGACAGTTCCAGATACGCAGTATTTT. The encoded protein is CATSDPGTVPDTQYF.

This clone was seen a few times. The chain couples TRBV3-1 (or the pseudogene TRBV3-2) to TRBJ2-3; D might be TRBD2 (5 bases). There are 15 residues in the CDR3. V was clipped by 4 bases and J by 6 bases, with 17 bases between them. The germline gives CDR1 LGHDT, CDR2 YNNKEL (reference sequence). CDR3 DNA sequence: TGTGCCAGCAGCCCCTCGAGGGTCCGGTCTGATACGCAGTATTTT. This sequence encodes CASSPSRVRSDTQYF.

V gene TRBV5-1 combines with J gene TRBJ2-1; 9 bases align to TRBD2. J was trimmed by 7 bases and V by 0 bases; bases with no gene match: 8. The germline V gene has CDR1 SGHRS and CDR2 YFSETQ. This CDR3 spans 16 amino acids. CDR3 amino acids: CASSLELASGMNEQFF. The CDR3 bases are TGCGCCAGCAGCTTGGAGCTTGCTAGCGGGATGAATGAGCAGTTCTTC.

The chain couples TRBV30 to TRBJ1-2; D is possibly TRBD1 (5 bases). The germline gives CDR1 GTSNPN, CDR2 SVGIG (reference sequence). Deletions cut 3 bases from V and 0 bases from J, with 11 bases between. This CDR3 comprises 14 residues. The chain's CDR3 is CAWSLGQANYGYTF. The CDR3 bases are TGTGCCTGGAGCCTAGGACAAGCTAACTATGGCTACACCTTC.

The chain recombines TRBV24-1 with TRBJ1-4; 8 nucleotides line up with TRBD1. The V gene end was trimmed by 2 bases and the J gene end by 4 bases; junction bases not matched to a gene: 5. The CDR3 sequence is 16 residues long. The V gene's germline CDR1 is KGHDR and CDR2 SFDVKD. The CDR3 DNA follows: TGTGCCACCAGTGATTCCAGGGGGCCTCATAATGAAAAACTGTTTTTT. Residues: CATSDSRGPHNEKLFF.

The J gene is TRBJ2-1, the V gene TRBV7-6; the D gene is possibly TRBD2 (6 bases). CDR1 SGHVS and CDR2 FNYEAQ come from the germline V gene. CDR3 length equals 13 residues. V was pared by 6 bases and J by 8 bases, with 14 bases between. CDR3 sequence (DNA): TGTGCCAGCAGGCAGGGAGGAGGGGATGAGCAGTTCTTC. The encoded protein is CASRQGGGDEQFF.

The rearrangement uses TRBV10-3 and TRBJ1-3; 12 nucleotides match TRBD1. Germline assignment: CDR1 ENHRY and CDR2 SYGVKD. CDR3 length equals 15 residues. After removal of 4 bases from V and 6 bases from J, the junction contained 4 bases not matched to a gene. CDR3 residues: CAISGGTGGLNTIYF. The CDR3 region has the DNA TGTGCCATCAGTGGCGGGACAGGGGGCCTAAACACCATATATTTT.

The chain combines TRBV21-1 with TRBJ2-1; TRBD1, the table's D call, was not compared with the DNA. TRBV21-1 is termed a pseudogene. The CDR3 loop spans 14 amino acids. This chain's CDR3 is CASSKGQGAIEQFF. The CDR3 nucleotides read TGTGCCAGCAGCAAAGGACAGGGGGCAATTGAGCAGTTCTTC.

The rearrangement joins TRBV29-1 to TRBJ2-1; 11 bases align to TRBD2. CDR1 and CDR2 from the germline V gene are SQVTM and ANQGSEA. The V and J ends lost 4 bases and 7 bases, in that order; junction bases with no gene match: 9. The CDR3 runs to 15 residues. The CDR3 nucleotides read TGCAGCGTTGTTACACTAGCGGGAGTTAATAATGAGCAGTTCTTC. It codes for CSVVTLAGVNNEQFF.

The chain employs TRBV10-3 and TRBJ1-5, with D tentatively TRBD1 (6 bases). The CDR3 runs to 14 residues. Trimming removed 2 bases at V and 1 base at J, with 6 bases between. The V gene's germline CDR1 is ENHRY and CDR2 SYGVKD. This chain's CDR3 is CAISETGSNQPQHF. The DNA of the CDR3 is TGTGCCATCAGTGAGACAGGGAGCAATCAGCCCCAGCATTTT.

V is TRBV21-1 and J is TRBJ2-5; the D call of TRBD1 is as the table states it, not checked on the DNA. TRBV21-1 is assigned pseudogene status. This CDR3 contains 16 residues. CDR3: CASSYYGRQGQETQYF. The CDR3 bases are TGTGCCAGCAGCTACTACGGGCGCCAGGGCCAAGAGACCCAGTACTTC.

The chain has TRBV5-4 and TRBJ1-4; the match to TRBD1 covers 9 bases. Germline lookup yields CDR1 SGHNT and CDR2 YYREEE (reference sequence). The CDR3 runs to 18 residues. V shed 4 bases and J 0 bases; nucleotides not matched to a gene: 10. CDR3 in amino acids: CASSARQGVTATNEKLFF. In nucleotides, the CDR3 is TGTGCCAGCAGCGCCAGACAGGGGGTAACTGCAACTAATGAAAAACTGTTTTTT.

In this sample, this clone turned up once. CDR3: CASSLQGGEKLFF. The CDR3 bases are TGTGCCAGCAGTTTACAGGGGGGCGAAAAACTGTTTTTT. This chain links TRBV27 with TRBJ1-4; 7 nucleotides align to TRBD1. Germline values: CDR1 MNHEY, CDR2 SMNVEV (reference sequence). The ends lost 2 bases at V and 8 bases at J; junction bases unmatched: 2. CDR3 size: 13 residues.

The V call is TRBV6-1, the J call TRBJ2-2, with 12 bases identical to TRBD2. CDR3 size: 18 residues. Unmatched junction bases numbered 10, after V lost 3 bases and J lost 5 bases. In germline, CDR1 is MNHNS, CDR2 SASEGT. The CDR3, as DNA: TGTGCCAGCAGTGAGGGACTAGCGGGCGCCCCGGGGACCGGGGAGCTGTTTTTT. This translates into CASSEGLAGAPGTGELFF.

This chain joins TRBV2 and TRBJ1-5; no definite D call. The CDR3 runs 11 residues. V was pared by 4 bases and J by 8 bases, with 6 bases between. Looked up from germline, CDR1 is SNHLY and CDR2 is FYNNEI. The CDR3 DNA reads TGTGCCAGCAGTGGCGGGGAGCCCCAGCATTTT. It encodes CASSGGEPQHF.

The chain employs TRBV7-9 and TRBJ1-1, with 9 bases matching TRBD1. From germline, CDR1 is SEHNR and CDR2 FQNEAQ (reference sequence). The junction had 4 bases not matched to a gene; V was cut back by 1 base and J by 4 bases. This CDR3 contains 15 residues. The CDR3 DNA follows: TGTGCCAGCAGCTTAGATGACAGGGGGGCCACTGAAGCTTTCTTT. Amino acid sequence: CASSLDDRGATEAFF.